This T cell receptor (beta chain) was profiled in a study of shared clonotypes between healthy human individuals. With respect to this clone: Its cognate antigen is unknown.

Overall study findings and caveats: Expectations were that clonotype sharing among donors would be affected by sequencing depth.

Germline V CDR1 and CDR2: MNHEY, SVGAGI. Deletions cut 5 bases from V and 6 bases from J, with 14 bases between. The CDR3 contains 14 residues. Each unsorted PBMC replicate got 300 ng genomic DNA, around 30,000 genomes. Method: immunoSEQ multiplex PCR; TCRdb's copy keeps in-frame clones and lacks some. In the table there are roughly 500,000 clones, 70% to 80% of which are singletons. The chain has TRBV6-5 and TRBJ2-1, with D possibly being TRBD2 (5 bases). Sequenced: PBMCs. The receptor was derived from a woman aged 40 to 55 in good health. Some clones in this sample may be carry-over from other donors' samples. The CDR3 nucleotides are TGTGCCAGCAGTCCCAGGAGACTAACCAATGAGCAGTTCTTC. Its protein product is CASSPRRLTNEQFF.